This T cell receptor beta chain was documented in a study of blood T cell repertoires in COVID-19. At the level of the study: The analysed material was cDNA or gDNA that came from T cells, B-cell-depleted T cells, or PBMCs.

Using immunoSEQ multiplex PCR, the repertoire was profiled, and TCRdb retains in-frame clones only, with some absent. The sample includes under 250,000 clones, 87% of them seen just once. V was pared by 4 bases and J by 6 bases, with 7 bases between. The CDR3 covers 13 residues. Germline assignment: CDR1 MRHNA and CDR2 SNTAGT. The recovered donors of Cohort 3 showed two negative PCRs, clearance, or symptom resolution. The sample taken for sequencing was PBMCs or T cells enriched from blood (not recorded which). The sequence came from a man in his thirties or forties who had recovered from COVID-19. V gene TRBV6-4 combines with J gene TRBJ1-6; D unclear. CDR3 DNA sequence: TGTGCCAGCAGTGTGGAGACTAATTCACCCCTCCACTTT. Residues: CASSVETNSPLHF.